These T cell receptor beta chains were read from a single sample in a study of identifying expanded T cells in peripheral blood. Produced via immunoSEQ multiplex PCR; TCRdb's table is partial and in-frame only. The sample holds around 120,000 clones, around 89% seen once. Specimen: blood. These receptors all stem from a person between 18 and 69 years old in good health. Each CDR3 is given with its conserved first and last residue. D genes are given only for firm matches. Not every row has a clone size; where given, it reads once, few, many or a size class.

D gene: NA; clone size: NA; J gene: TRBJ1-1; V gene: TRBV7-2; CDR3 length: 13; CDR3 DNA: TGTGCCAGCAGCTTATTATGGAACACTGAAGCTTTCTTT; CDR3 protein: CASSLLWNTEAFF
D gene: NA; clone size: NA; J gene: TRBJ1-5; V gene: TRBV19; CDR3 length: 15; CDR3 DNA: TGTGCCAGTAGTATGAGGCAGGGAGGCAATCAGCCCCAGCATTTT; CDR3 protein: CASSMRQGGNQPQHF
D gene: TRBD2; clone size: NA; J gene: TRBJ2-7; V gene: TRBV4-2; CDR3 length: 17; CDR3 DNA: TGTGCCAGCAGCGAACTAGCGGGGGGACTAAGCTCCTACGAGCAGTACTTC; CDR3 protein: CASSELAGGLSSYEQYF
D gene: TRBD2; clone size: NA; J gene: TRBJ2-5; V gene: TRBV27; CDR3 length: 15; CDR3 DNA: TGTGCCAGCAGTCAACATGCTAGCGGAAGGGAGACCCAGTACTTC; CDR3 protein: CASSQHASGRETQYF
D gene: TRBD2; clone size: once; J gene: TRBJ2-1; V gene: TRBV9; CDR3 length: 13; CDR3 DNA: TGTGCCAGCAGCCCCGGACTAGCGGGGGTCCTGTTCTTC; CDR3 protein: CASSPGLAGVLFF
D gene: TRBD1; clone size: once; J gene: TRBJ1-4; V gene: TRBV5-1; CDR3 length: 14; CDR3 DNA: TGCGCCAGCAGCAACCAGGGGGAAAATGAAAAACTGTTTTTT; CDR3 protein: CASSNQGENEKLFF
D gene: NA; clone size: NA; J gene: TRBJ2-3; V gene: TRBV7-2; CDR3 length: 15; CDR3 DNA: TGTGCCAGCAGCTTATGGGGCGGGGGCTCAGATACGCAGTATTTT; CDR3 protein: CASSLWGGGSDTQYF
D gene: TRBD2; clone size: NA; J gene: TRBJ2-5; V gene: TRBV13; CDR3 length: 14; CDR3 DNA: TGTGCCAGCAGGTTAGCGGGGGGGCAAGAACAGAAAGACTTC; CDR3 protein: CASRLAGGQEQKDF
D gene: TRBD1; clone size: NA; J gene: TRBJ1-2; V gene: TRBV5-6; CDR3 length: 14; CDR3 DNA: TGTGCCAGCAGCCCGGGACAGAATAACTATGGCTACACCTTC; CDR3 protein: CASSPGQNNYGYTF
D gene: TRBD1; clone size: NA; J gene: TRBJ2-7; V gene: TRBV7-9; CDR3 length: 14; CDR3 DNA: TGTGCCAGCAGCTCCGACAGGGGGAGCTCCGCACAGTACTTC; CDR3 protein: CASSSDRGSSAQYF
D gene: TRBD1; clone size: NA; J gene: TRBJ1-2; V gene: TRBV10-3; CDR3 length: 14; CDR3 DNA: TGTGCCACCACCCTCGAGGGGACAGGGGGTGGCTACACCTTC; CDR3 protein: CATTLEGTGGGYTF
D gene: NA; clone size: NA; J gene: TRBJ1-2; V gene: TRBV14; CDR3 length: 13; CDR3 DNA: TGTGCCAGCAGGAGGGGTGTCGACTATGGCTACACCTTC; CDR3 protein: CASRRGVDYGYTF
D gene: TRBD2; clone size: NA; J gene: TRBJ2-3; V gene: TRBV7-2; CDR3 length: 16; CDR3 DNA: TGTGCCAGCAGCCCGACTAGCGGGGGGTTTTCAGATACGCAGTATTTT; CDR3 protein: CASSPTSGGFSDTQYF
D gene: NA; clone size: few; J gene: TRBJ1-2; V gene: TRBV7-9; CDR3 length: 13; CDR3 DNA: TGTGCCAGCAGCTTACAAGGGGTTGATGGCTACACCTTC; CDR3 protein: CASSLQGVDGYTF
D gene: TRBD1; clone size: NA; J gene: TRBJ2-2; V gene: TRBV16; CDR3 length: 14; CDR3 DNA: TGTGCCAGCAGCCAGCAACAGGGGACCGGGGAGCTGTTTTTT; CDR3 protein: CASSQQQGTGELFF
D gene: NA; clone size: NA; J gene: TRBJ1-4; V gene: TRBV21-1; CDR3 length: 17; CDR3 DNA: TGTGCCAGCAGCCCCCCCGAACTTGGGGGTGGTAATGAAAAACTGTTTTTT; CDR3 protein: CASSPPELGGGNEKLFF
D gene: TRBD2; clone size: NA; J gene: TRBJ2-1; V gene: TRBV10-3; CDR3 length: 14; CDR3 DNA: TGTGCCATCAGTGGGCGCGGGGGGCCTCATGAGCAGTTCTTC; CDR3 protein: CAISGRGGPHEQFF
D gene: NA; clone size: NA; J gene: TRBJ2-7; V gene: TRBV27; CDR3 length: 13; CDR3 DNA: TGTGCCAGCAGCCTGGGACACTCCTACGAGCAGTACTTC; CDR3 protein: CASSLGHSYEQYF
D gene: NA; clone size: NA; J gene: TRBJ2-7; V gene: TRBV6-5; CDR3 length: 13; CDR3 DNA: TGTGCCAGCACAGACAGGATCGGGTATGAGCAGTACTTC; CDR3 protein: CASTDRIGYEQYF
D gene: TRBD1; clone size: NA; J gene: TRBJ2-5; V gene: TRBV28; CDR3 length: 15; CDR3 DNA: TGTGCCAGCAGTTTAGGATCAACAGGGGCGGAGACCCAGTACTTC; CDR3 protein: CASSLGSTGAETQYF
D gene: NA; clone size: NA; J gene: TRBJ2-3; V gene: TRBV10-1; CDR3 length: 16; CDR3 DNA: TGCGCCAGCAGTGAGATTTCTGGCGTACGCACAGATACGCAGTATTTT; CDR3 protein: CASSEISGVRTDTQYF
D gene: TRBD1; clone size: few; J gene: TRBJ1-1; V gene: TRBV5-4; CDR3 length: 14; CDR3 DNA: TGTGCCAGCAGCTGGGGACAGGGGGACACTGAAGCTTTCTTT; CDR3 protein: CASSWGQGDTEAFF
D gene: NA; clone size: NA; J gene: TRBJ1-2; V gene: TRBV4-3; CDR3 length: 15; CDR3 DNA: TGCGCCAGCAGCCAGGGACCGGAGGGGGTTGACGGCTACACCTTC; CDR3 protein: CASSQGPEGVDGYTF
D gene: TRBD1; clone size: NA; J gene: TRBJ1-2; V gene: TRBV2; CDR3 length: 13; CDR3 DNA: TGTGCCAGAAATGGGGAGGGGGCCTATGGCTACACCTTC; CDR3 protein: CARNGEGAYGYTF
D gene: NA; clone size: NA; J gene: TRBJ1-1; V gene: TRBV28; CDR3 length: 14; CDR3 DNA: TGTGCCAGCAGCTATCCCCGGCAGGGTAGTGAAGCTTTCTTT; CDR3 protein: CASSYPRQGSEAFF
D gene: NA; clone size: NA; J gene: TRBJ2-7; V gene: TRBV2; CDR3 length: 17; CDR3 DNA: TGTGCCAGCAGTGACCATCCCCGTCGGACCGGGGGCTACGAGCAGTACTTC; CDR3 protein: CASSDHPRRTGGYEQYF
D gene: NA; clone size: NA; J gene: TRBJ2-5; V gene: TRBV6-5; CDR3 length: 12; CDR3 DNA: TGTGCCAGCAGTTCACAGCAAGAGACCCAGTACTTC; CDR3 protein: CASSSQQETQYF
D gene: NA; clone size: NA; J gene: TRBJ2-7; V gene: TRBV2; CDR3 length: 13; CDR3 DNA: TGTGCCAGCAGTATCACCGCCACCTACGAGCAGTACTTC; CDR3 protein: CASSITATYEQYF
D gene: NA; clone size: NA; J gene: TRBJ1-6; V gene: TRBV2; CDR3 length: 15; CDR3 DNA: TGTGCCAGCAATTTTGAGGGGGAGGGTAATTCACCCCTCCACTTT; CDR3 protein: CASNFEGEGNSPLHF
D gene: TRBD1; clone size: NA; J gene: TRBJ2-7; V gene: TRBV5-8; CDR3 length: 15; CDR3 DNA: TGTGCCAGCAGCACCCGGACAGGGGGGTACTACGAGCAGTACTTC; CDR3 protein: CASSTRTGGYYEQYF
D gene: TRBD1; clone size: NA; J gene: TRBJ2-7; V gene: TRBV28; CDR3 length: 14; CDR3 DNA: TGTGCCAGCATCCTGGGGGACAGGGTAGGGAAGCAGTACTTC; CDR3 protein: CASILGDRVGKQYF
D gene: NA; clone size: NA; J gene: TRBJ2-6; V gene: TRBV19; CDR3 length: 21; CDR3 DNA: TGTGCCAGTAGTGGCCTGAAAGGGGCAGTATCTATGATGTCTGGGGCCAACGTCCTGACTTTC; CDR3 protein: CASSGLKGAVSMMSGANVLTF
D gene: NA; clone size: NA; J gene: TRBJ1-1; V gene: TRBV6-5; CDR3 length: 14; CDR3 DNA: TGTGCCAGCCAAGCCGGGACTATAAACACTGAAGCTTTCTTT; CDR3 protein: CASQAGTINTEAFF
D gene: NA; clone size: few; J gene: TRBJ1-1; V gene: TRBV2; CDR3 length: 16; CDR3 DNA: TGTGCCAGCAGTGAAAGGGCAGGGAATCGGAACACTGAAGCTTTCTTT; CDR3 protein: CASSERAGNRNTEAFF
D gene: NA; clone size: NA; J gene: TRBJ1-5; V gene: TRBV19; CDR3 length: 12; CDR3 DNA: TGTGCCAGTAGTGTCAGGGGTTCTACCCAGCATTTT; CDR3 protein: CASSVRGSTQHF
D gene: NA; clone size: NA; J gene: TRBJ1-6; V gene: TRBV18; CDR3 length: 14; CDR3 DNA: TGTGCCAGCTCCGTTGGACGGATAAATTCACCCCTCCACTTT; CDR3 protein: CASSVGRINSPLHF
D gene: NA; clone size: NA; J gene: TRBJ1-5; V gene: TRBV6-5; CDR3 length: 15; CDR3 DNA: TGTGCCAGCAGTTACGGGGGCTATAGCAATCAGCCCCAGCATTTT; CDR3 protein: CASSYGGYSNQPQHF
D gene: NA; clone size: NA; J gene: TRBJ2-1; V gene: TRBV14; CDR3 length: 13; CDR3 DNA: TGTGCCAGCAGCCAACAGAGGGTAAATGAGCAGTTCTTC; CDR3 protein: CASSQQRVNEQFF
D gene: NA; clone size: NA; J gene: TRBJ1-6; V gene: TRBV6-1; CDR3 length: 16; CDR3 DNA: TGTGCCAGCAGTGTAGTTATCGGGGGTTCCCCATTCCCCCTCCACTTT; CDR3 protein: CASSVVIGGSPFPLHF
D gene: TRBD2; clone size: NA; J gene: TRBJ2-7; V gene: TRBV9; CDR3 length: 15; CDR3 DNA: TGTGCCAGCAGCGCCGGACTAGCGGGGGACTACGAGCAGTACTTC; CDR3 protein: CASSAGLAGDYEQYF
D gene: NA; clone size: once; J gene: TRBJ2-1; V gene: TRBV5-1; CDR3 length: 15; CDR3 DNA: TGCGCCAGCAGCTTGGCGGACGGACGGCAGGATGAGCAGTTCTTC; CDR3 protein: CASSLADGRQDEQFF
D gene: TRBD1; clone size: NA; J gene: TRBJ2-7; V gene: TRBV10-3; CDR3 length: 13; CDR3 DNA: TGTGCCATCAGAAGACAGGGATCTTACGAGCAGTACTTC; CDR3 protein: CAIRRQGSYEQYF
D gene: TRBD1; clone size: NA; J gene: TRBJ1-5; V gene: TRBV19; CDR3 length: 19; CDR3 DNA: TGTGCCAGTAGTATAGTAGCTGGGACAGGGAGCTTTAGCAATCAGCCCCAGCATTTT; CDR3 protein: CASSIVAGTGSFSNQPQHF
D gene: TRBD1; clone size: NA; J gene: TRBJ1-6; V gene: TRBV14; CDR3 length: 15; CDR3 DNA: TGTGCCAGCAGCCTAGAACAGGGGGGTAATTCACCCCTCCACTTT; CDR3 protein: CASSLEQGGNSPLHF
D gene: NA; clone size: once; J gene: TRBJ2-3; V gene: TRBV9; CDR3 length: 13; CDR3 DNA: TGTGCCAGCAGCGTAGCGGGCACAGATACGCAGTATTTT; CDR3 protein: CASSVAGTDTQYF
D gene: TRBD1; clone size: NA; J gene: TRBJ2-7; V gene: TRBV15; CDR3 length: 17; CDR3 DNA: TGTGCCACCAGCAGGGATCCTGGGACAGCGAAAACCTACGAGCAGTACTTC; CDR3 protein: CATSRDPGTAKTYEQYF
D gene: NA; clone size: NA; J gene: TRBJ2-5; V gene: TRBV5-4; CDR3 length: 13; CDR3 DNA: TGTGCCAGCAGCTTGGAGGGGACAGAGACCCAGTACTTC; CDR3 protein: CASSLEGTETQYF
D gene: TRBD1; clone size: NA; J gene: TRBJ2-1; V gene: TRBV9; CDR3 length: 16; CDR3 DNA: TGTGCCAGCAGCGTAGCGGGACAGGGGGCCGGGAATGAGCAGTTCTTC; CDR3 protein: CASSVAGQGAGNEQFF
D gene: NA; clone size: NA; J gene: TRBJ2-7; V gene: TRBV10-2; CDR3 length: 11; CDR3 DNA: TGCGCCAGCAGTGAGTCCTACGAGCAGTACTTC; CDR3 protein: CASSESYEQYF
D gene: TRBD1; clone size: NA; J gene: TRBJ2-1; V gene: TRBV7-2; CDR3 length: 14; CDR3 DNA: TGTGCCAGCAGCATGGGACAGGGTAACAATGAGCAGTTCTTC; CDR3 protein: CASSMGQGNNEQFF
D gene: NA; clone size: NA; J gene: TRBJ2-1; V gene: TRBV11-2; CDR3 length: 13; CDR3 DNA: TGTGCCAGCAGCTTAGATCAGGGATTCGTGCAGTTCTTC; CDR3 protein: CASSLDQGFVQFF
D gene: TRBD1; clone size: NA; J gene: TRBJ2-7; V gene: TRBV4-3; CDR3 length: 17; CDR3 DNA: TGCGCCAGCAGCGAAGTTTGGGACAGGGCATCGACCTACGGGCAGTACTTC; CDR3 protein: CASSEVWDRASTYGQYF
D gene: NA; clone size: NA; J gene: TRBJ1-1; V gene: TRBV21-1; CDR3 length: 13; CDR3 DNA: TGTGCCAGCAGCAAAGGGATGAACACTGAAGCTTTCTTT; CDR3 protein: CASSKGMNTEAFF
D gene: NA; clone size: NA; J gene: TRBJ2-6; V gene: TRBV18; CDR3 length: 16; CDR3 DNA: TGTGCCAGCTCACCATTGGCAAACTCTGGGGCCAACGTCCTGACTTTC; CDR3 protein: CASSPLANSGANVLTF
D gene: NA; clone size: NA; J gene: TRBJ2-3; V gene: TRBV7-6; CDR3 length: 15; CDR3 DNA: TGTGCCAGCAGCTTAGTTGGGGGGAGAACAGATACGCAGTATTTT; CDR3 protein: CASSLVGGRTDTQYF
D gene: NA; clone size: NA; J gene: TRBJ2-5; V gene: TRBV29-1; CDR3 length: 12; CDR3 DNA: TGCAGCGTTGTGGGAGTCGAAGAGACCCAGTACTTC; CDR3 protein: CSVVGVEETQYF
D gene: NA; clone size: NA; J gene: TRBJ1-1; V gene: TRBV2; CDR3 length: 16; CDR3 DNA: TGTGCCAGCAGTAAAAGGTTCGGCTCTATGAACACTGAAGCTTTCTTT; CDR3 protein: CASSKRFGSMNTEAFF